A single sample is the source of the 10 T cell receptor beta chains below, sequenced in a study of post-analysis software for immune sequencing data. Study results and limitations: About five TRBV segments were more frequent in patients than controls; TRBV5-6, TRBV5-1 and TRBV20-1 belonged to this group.

Their recognized antigens are unknown. Carried by the TCR beta cDNA libraries were unique molecular identifiers. TCRdb passed the PCR reads through MiXCR, listing each CDR3 protein once. This sample yields more than 450,000 distinct CDR3 sequences, of which around 34% are seen a single time; 4.5% to 7.5% belongs to the top ten. The material sequenced was blood. The receptors stem from a girl aged 2 to 17 with multiple sclerosis.

The V call is TRBV20-1, the J call TRBJ2-7; perhaps TRBD1 as D (6 bases). CDR3 length: 14 amino acids. V lost 6 bases, J lost 6 bases, and 21 bases lay in between. Germline loops: CDR1 DFQATT, CDR2 SNEGSKA (reference sequence). The CDR3 loop is CSAEGQGKRFEQYF. The CDR3 DNA sequence: TGCAGTGCCGAAGGCCAGGGGAAGAGATTCGAGCAGTACTTC.

The chain couples TRBV4-2 to TRBJ1-2; D remains unclear. The V gene's germline CDR1 is LGHNA and CDR2 YNFKEQ. This CDR3 is built from 20 residues. V lost 1 base and J 4 bases, leaving 28 bases between the germline ends. In nucleotides, the CDR3 is TGTGCCAGCAGCCAAGCCCTCTCCTCCCCACGCGGTCTCAGGAGCTATGGCTACACCTTC. Its translation is CASSQALSSPRGLRSYGYTF.

The rearrangement uses TRBV7-9 and TRBJ1-1; TRBD1 is a possible D gene (5 bases). Germline V gives CDR1 SEHNR, CDR2 FQNEAQ (reference sequence). This CDR3 comprises 13 residues. Deletions cut 6 bases from V and 1 base from J, with 9 bases between. This chain's CDR3 is CASRSGANTEAFF. The CDR3 region has the DNA TGTGCCAGCAGGTCTGGGGCGAACACTGAAGCTTTCTTT. Full variable domain (outside the CDR3, taken from reference TRBV7-9 and TRBJ1-1): DTGVSQNPRHKITKRGQNVTFRCDPISEHNRLYWYRQTLGQGPEFLTYFQNEAQLEKSRLLSDRFSAERPKGSFSTLEIQRTEQGDSAMYLCASRSGANTEAFFGQGTRLTVV.

The chain is built from TRBV20-1 and TRBJ1-2; the D is unclear. Germline CDR1 DFQATT, CDR2 SNEGSKA (reference sequence). The V end was cut by 1 base, the J end by 0 bases, with 12 bases between. The CDR3 totals 15 residues. The CDR3 loop reads CSARGTVGANYGYTF. The CDR3 coding sequence is TGCAGTGCTAGAGGGACCGTTGGGGCTAACTATGGCTACACCTTC.

This clonotype was seen repeatedly, ten times or more. J is TRBJ2-1 and V is TRBV6-6; D gene ambiguous. V was pared by 6 bases and J by 4 bases, with 10 bases between. From germline, CDR1 is MNHNY and CDR2 SVGAGI (reference sequence). The CDR3 is 13 amino acids. CDR3 in DNA: TGTGCCAGCAGAGAAGGGTCATACAATGAGCAGTTCTTC. Amino acid sequence: CASREGSYNEQFF.

The rearrangement uses TRBV28 and TRBJ2-5, with 9 bases matching TRBD1. The DNA end lines up better with TRBJ2-7; the J call may be wrong. The germline gives CDR1 MDHEN, CDR2 SYDVKM. This CDR3 spans 16 amino acids. The CDR3 bases are TGTGCCAGCAGTTTATTAGGGGACAGGGATCATCACGAGCAGTACTTC. As protein: CASSLLGDRDHHEQYF.

Only a few counts were recorded for this clonotype. The gene calls are TRBV18 and TRBJ1-2; D is perhaps TRBD1 (5 bases). V shed 4 bases and J shed 0 bases, with 12 bases lying between them. CDR1 is KGHSH and CDR2 is LQKENI in the germline V gene. The CDR3 length is 15 residues. This chain's CDR3 is CASSLRQKSNYGYTF. CDR3 coding DNA: TGTGCCAGCTCACTTCGACAGAAATCTAACTATGGCTACACCTTC.

This clonotype was seen only a few times. The chain links TRBV6-5 to TRBJ1-1; a possible D gene is TRBD1 (5 bases). V lost 0 bases and J lost 3, with 11 bases in between. The germline CDR1 and CDR2 sequences are MNHEY and SVGAGI. The CDR3 contains 15 residues. CDR3: CASSYSREGDTEAFF. CDR3 DNA: TGTGCCAGCAGTTACTCGAGGGAAGGGGACACTGAAGCTTTCTTT.

The chain is built from TRBV29-1 and TRBJ1-1, with D perhaps matching TRBD1 (5 bases). Germline CDR1 is SQVTM and CDR2 is ANQGSEA. This CDR3 is 16 amino acids long. Trimming pared 0 bases from V and 1 base from J, leaving 15 bases between. The chain's CDR3 is CSVEDRSGRENTEAFF. Written as DNA, the CDR3 is TGCAGCGTTGAAGATAGGAGCGGCAGGGAGAACACTGAAGCTTTCTTT.

The V gene is TRBV12-3 or TRBV12-4, the J gene TRBJ1-4; D possibly corresponds to TRBD1 (6 bases). Deletions cut 8 bases from V and 6 bases from J, with 13 bases between. The CDR3 covers 13 residues. The CDR3 DNA reads as TGTGCCAGCCTCGGGACATACTATGAAAAACTGTTTTTT. Translating it yields CASLGTYYEKLFF.